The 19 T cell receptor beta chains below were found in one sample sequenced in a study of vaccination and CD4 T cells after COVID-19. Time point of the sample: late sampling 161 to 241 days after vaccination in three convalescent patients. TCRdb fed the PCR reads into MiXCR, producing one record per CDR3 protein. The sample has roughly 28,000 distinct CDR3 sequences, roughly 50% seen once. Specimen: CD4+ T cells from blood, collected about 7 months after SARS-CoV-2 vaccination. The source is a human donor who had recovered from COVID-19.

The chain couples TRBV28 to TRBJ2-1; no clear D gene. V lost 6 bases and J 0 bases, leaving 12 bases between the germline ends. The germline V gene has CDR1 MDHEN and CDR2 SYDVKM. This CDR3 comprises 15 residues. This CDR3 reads CASRDGPSSYNEQFF. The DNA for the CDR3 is TGTGCCAGCAGGGACGGTCCCTCCTCCTACAATGAGCAGTTCTTC. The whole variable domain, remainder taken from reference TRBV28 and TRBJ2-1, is DVKVTQSSRYLVKRTGEKVFLECVQDMDHENMFWYRQDPGLGLRLIYFSYDVKMKEKGDIPEGYSVSREKKERFSLILESASTNQTSMYLCASRDGPSSYNEQFFGPGTRLTVL.

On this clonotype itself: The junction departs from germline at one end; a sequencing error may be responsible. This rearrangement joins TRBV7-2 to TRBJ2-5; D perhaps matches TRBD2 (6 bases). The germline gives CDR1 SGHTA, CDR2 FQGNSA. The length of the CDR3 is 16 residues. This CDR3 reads CANSLEAGSGQETQYF. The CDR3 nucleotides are TGTGCCAACAGCTTAGAGGCGGGATCGGGCCAAGAGACCCAGTACTTC.

CDR3 residues: CASRRRQGGETQYF. CDR3 bases: TGTGCCAGCAGACGACGACAGGGTGGAGAGACCCAGTACTTC. The chain employs TRBV28 and TRBJ2-5, with 7 bases aligning to TRBD1. Trimming at V came to 6 bases and at J to 4 bases, leaving 8 bases not matched to a gene. The CDR3 is 14 residues long. Germline lookup yields CDR1 MDHEN and CDR2 SYDVKM.

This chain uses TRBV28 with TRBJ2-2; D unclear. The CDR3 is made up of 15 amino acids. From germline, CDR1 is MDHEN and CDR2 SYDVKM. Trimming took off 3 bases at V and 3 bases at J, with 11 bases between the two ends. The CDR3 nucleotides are TGTGCCAGCAGTTTGGGTGTGGGATACACCGGGGAGCTGTTTTTT. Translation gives CASSLGVGYTGELFF. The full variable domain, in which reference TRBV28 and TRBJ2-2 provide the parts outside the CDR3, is DVKVTQSSRYLVKRTGEKVFLECVQDMDHENMFWYRQDPGLGLRLIYFSYDVKMKEKGDIPEGYSVSREKKERFSLILESASTNQTSMYLCASSLGVGYTGELFFGEGSRLTVL.

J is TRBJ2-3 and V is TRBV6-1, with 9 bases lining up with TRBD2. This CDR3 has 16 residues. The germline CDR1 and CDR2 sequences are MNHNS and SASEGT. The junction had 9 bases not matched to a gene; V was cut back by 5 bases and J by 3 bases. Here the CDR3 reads CASSMRSGSKTDTQYF. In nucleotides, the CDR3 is TGTGCCAGCAGTATGCGTAGCGGGAGTAAAACAGATACGCAGTATTTT.

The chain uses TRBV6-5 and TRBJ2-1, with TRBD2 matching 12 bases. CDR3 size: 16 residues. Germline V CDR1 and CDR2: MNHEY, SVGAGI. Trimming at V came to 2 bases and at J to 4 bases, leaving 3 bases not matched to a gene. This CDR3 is CASSYTLAGGYNEQFF. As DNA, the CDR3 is TGTGCCAGCAGTTACACACTAGCGGGAGGATACAATGAGCAGTTCTTC.

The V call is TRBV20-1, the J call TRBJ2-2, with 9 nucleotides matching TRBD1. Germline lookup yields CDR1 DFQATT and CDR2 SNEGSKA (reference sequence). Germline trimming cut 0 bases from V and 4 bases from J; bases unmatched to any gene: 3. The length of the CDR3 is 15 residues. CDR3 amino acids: CSARELDRGTGELFF. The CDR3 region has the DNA TGCAGTGCTAGAGAATTGGACAGGGGCACCGGGGAGCTGTTTTTT.

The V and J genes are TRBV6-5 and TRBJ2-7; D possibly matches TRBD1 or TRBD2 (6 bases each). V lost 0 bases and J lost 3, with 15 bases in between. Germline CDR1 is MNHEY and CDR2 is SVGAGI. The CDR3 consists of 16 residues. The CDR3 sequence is CASSYSGGGNVYEQYF. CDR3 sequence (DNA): TGTGCCAGCAGTTACTCGGGGGGCGGGAATGTCTACGAGCAGTACTTC.

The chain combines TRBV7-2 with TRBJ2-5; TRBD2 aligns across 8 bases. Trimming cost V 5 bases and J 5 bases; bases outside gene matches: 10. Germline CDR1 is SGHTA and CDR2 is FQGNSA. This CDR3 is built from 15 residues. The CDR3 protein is CASSRSGTSGETQYF. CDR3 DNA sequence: TGTGCCAGCAGCCGCTCCGGGACTAGTGGCGAGACCCAGTACTTC.

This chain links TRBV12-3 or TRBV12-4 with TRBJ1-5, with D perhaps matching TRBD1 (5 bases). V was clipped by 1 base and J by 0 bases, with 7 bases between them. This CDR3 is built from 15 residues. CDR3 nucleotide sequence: TGTGCCAGCAGTTTAGAGGGGAGTAGCAATCAGCCCCAGCATTTT. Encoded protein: CASSLEGSSNQPQHF.

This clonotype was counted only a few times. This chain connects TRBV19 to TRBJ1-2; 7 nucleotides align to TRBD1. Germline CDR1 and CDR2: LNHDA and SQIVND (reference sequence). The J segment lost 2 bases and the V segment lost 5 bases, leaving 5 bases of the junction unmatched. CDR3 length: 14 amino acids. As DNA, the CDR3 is TGTGCCAGTAGTGACGGACAGGCAAACTATGGCTACACCTTC. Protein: CASSDGQANYGYTF.

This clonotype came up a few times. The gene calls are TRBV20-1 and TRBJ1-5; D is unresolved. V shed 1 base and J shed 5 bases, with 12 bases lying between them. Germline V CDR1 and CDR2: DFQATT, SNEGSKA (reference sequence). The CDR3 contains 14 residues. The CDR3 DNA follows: TGCAGTGCTAGAGTACCGAGGAGGGATCAGCCCCAGCATTTT. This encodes CSARVPRRDQPQHF.

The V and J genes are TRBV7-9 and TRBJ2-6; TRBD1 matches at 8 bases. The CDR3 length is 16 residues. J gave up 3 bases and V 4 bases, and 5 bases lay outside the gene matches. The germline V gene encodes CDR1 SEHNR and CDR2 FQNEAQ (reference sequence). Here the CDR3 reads CASSSFRGRGANVLTF. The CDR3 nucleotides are TGTGCCAGCAGCTCCTTCAGGGGGCGTGGGGCCAACGTCCTGACTTTC.

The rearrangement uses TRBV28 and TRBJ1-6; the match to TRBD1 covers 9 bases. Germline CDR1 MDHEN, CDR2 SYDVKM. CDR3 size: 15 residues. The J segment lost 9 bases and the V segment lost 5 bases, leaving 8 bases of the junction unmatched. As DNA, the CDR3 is TGTGCCAGCAGTCCCCGGGACAGGGCTGGTTCACCCCTCCACTTT. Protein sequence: CASSPRDRAGSPLHF.

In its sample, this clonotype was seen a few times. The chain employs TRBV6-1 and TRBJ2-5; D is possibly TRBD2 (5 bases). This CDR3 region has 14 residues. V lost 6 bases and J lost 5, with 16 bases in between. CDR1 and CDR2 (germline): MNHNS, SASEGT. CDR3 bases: TGTGCCAGCAGGCCCTGGCGGGTCGGGGAGACCCAGTACTTC. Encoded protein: CASRPWRVGETQYF.

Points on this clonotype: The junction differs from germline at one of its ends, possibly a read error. The CDR3 protein is CASSLAPGGLYEQYF. The CDR3 coding sequence is TGTGCCAGCAGCCTAGCGCCGGGAGGGCTATACGAGCAGTACTTC. The J gene is TRBJ2-7, the V gene TRBV7-2, with TRBD2 identical over 8 bases. CDR1 SGHTA and CDR2 FQGNSA come from the germline V gene. The CDR3 spans 15 residues.

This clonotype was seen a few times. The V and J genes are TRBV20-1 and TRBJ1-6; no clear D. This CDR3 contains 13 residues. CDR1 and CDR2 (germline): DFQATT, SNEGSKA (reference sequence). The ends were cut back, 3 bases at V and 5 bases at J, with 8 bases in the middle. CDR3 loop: CSASHSHNSPLHF. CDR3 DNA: TGCAGTGCTAGTCACAGTCATAATTCACCCCTCCACTTT.

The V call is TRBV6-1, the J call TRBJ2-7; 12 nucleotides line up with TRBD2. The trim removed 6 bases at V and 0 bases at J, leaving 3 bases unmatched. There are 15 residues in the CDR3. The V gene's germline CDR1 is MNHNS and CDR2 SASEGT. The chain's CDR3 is CASRETSGSSYEQYF. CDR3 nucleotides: TGTGCCAGCAGGGAGACTAGCGGGAGCTCCTACGAGCAGTACTTC.

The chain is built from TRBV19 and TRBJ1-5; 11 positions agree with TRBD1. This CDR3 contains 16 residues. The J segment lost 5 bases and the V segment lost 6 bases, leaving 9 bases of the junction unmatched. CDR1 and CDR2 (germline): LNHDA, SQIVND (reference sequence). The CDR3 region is CASSALDRGRHQPQHF. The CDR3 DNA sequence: TGTGCCAGTAGCGCCCTGGACAGGGGGCGGCATCAGCCCCAGCATTTT.